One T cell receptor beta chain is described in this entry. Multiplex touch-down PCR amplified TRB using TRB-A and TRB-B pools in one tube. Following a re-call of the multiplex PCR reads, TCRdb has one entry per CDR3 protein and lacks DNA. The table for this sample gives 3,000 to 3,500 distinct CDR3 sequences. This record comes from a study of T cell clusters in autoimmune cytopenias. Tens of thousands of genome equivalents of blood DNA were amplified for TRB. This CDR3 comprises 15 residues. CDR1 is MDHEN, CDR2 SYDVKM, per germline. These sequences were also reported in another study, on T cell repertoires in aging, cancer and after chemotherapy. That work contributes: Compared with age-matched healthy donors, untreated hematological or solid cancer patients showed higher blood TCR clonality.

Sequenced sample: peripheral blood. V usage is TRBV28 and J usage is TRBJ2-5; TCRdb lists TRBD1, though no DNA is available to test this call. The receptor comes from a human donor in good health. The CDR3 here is CASSEGHFQRETQYF.